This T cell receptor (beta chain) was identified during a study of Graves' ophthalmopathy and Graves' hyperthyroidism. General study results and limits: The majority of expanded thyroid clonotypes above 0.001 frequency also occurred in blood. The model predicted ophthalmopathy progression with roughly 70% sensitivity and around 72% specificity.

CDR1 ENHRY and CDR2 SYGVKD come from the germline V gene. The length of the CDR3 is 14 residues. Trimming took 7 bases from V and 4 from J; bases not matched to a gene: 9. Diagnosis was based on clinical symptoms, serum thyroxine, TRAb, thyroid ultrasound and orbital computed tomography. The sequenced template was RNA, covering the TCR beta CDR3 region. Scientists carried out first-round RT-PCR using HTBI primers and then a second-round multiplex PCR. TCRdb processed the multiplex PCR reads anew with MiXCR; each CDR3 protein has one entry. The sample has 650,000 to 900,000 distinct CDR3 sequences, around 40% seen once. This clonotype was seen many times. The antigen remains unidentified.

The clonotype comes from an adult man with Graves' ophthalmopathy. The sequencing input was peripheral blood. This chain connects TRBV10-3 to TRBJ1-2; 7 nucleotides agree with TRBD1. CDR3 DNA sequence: TGTGCCATCAAAATACAGGGGATGAGCTATGGCTACACCTTC. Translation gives CAIKIQGMSYGYTF.